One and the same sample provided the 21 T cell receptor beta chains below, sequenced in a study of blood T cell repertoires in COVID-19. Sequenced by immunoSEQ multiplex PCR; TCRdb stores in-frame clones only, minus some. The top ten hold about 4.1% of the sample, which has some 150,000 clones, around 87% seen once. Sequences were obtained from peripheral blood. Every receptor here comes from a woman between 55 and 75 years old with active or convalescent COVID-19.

Here the CDR3 DNA reads TGTGCCACCAGCAGAGGGGGGGGGCAGACGCAGTATTTT. Amino acid sequence: CATSRGGGQTQYF. The chain links TRBV15 to TRBJ2-3; weak D call: TRBD2 (7 bases). The CDR3 is made up of 13 amino acids. V was pared by 1 base and J by 9 bases, with 11 bases between. Germline loops: CDR1 LNHNV, CDR2 YYDKDF (reference sequence).

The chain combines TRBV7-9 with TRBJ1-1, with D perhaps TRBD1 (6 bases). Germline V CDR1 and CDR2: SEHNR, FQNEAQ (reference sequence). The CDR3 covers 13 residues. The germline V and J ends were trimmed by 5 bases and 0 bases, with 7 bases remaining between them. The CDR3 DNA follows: TGTGCCAGCAGCAGGACAGTGAACACTGAAGCTTTCTTT. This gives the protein CASSRTVNTEAFF.

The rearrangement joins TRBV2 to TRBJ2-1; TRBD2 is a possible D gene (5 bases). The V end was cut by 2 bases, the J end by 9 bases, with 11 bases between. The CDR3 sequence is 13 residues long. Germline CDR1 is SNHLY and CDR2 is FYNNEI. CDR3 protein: CASSETRTGEQFF. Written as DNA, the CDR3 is TGTGCCAGCAGTGAAACTAGGACGGGTGAGCAGTTCTTC.

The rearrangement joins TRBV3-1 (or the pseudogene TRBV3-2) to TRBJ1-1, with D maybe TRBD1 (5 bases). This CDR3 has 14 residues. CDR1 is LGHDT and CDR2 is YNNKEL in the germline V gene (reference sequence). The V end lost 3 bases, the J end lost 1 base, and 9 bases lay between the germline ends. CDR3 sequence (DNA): TGTGCCAGCAGCCAGGGGACTGGGAACACTGAAGCTTTCTTT. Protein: CASSQGTGNTEAFF.

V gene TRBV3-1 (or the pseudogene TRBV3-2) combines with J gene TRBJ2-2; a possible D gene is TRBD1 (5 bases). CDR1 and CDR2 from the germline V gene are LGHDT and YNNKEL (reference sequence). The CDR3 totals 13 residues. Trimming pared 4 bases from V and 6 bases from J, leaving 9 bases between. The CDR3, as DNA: TGTGCCAGCAGCCCCTCAGGGTCCGGGGAGCTGTTTTTT. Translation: CASSPSGSGELFF.

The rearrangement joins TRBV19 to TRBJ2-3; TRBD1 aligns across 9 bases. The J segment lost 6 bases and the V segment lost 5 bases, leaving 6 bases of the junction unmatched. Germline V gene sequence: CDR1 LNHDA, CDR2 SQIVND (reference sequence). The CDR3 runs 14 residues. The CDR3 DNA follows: TGTGCCAGTAGTCAGGGACAGGGTGGCGATACGCAGTATTTT. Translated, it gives CASSQGQGGDTQYF.

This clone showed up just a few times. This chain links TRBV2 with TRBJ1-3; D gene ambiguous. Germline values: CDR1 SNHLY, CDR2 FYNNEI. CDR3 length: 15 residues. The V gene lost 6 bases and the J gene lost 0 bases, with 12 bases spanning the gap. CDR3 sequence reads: CASRILVSSGNTIYF. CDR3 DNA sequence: TGTGCCAGCAGGATTTTAGTAAGCTCTGGAAACACCATATATTTT.

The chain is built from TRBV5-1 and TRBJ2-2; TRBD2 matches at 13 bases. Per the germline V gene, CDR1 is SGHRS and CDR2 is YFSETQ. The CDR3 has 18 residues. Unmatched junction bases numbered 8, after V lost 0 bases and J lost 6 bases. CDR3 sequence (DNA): TGCGCCAGCAGCTTGGTGACTAGCGGGGGGACTTTGGCCGGGGAGCTGTTTTTT. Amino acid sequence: CASSLVTSGGTLAGELFF.

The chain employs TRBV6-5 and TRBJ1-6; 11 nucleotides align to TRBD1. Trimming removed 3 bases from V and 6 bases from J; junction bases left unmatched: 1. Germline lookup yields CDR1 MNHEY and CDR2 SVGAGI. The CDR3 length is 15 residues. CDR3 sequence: CASSYGTGGNSPLHF. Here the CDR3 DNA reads TGTGCCAGCAGTTATGGGACAGGGGGTAATTCACCCCTCCACTTT.

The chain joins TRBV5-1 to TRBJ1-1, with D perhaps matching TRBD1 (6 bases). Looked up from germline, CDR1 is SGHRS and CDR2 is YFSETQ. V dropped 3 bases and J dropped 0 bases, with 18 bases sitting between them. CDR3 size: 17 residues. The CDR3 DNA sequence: TGCGCCAGCAGCTCAATTCCGACAGGCGAGTTGAACACTGAAGCTTTCTTT. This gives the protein CASSSIPTGELNTEAFF.

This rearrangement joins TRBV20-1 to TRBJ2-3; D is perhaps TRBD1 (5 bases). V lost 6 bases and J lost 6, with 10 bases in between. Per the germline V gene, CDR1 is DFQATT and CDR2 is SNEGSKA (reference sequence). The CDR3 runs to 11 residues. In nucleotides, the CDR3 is TGCAGTGCCCATAGACAGGATACGCAGTATTTT. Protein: CSAHRQDTQYF.

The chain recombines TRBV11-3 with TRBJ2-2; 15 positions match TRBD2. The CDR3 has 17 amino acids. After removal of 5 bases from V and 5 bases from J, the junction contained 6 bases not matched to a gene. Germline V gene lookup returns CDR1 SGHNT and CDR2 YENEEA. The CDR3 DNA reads TGTGCCAGCAGCCCGGGACTAGCGGGGGGTCGGACCGGGGAGCTGTTTTTT. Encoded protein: CASSPGLAGGRTGELFF. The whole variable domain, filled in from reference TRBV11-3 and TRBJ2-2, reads EAGVVQSPRYKIIEKKQPVAFWCNPISGHNTLYWYLQNLGQGPELLIRYENEEAVDDSQLPKDRFSAERLKGVDSTLKIQPAELGDSAVYLCASSPGLAGGRTGELFFGEGSRLTVL.

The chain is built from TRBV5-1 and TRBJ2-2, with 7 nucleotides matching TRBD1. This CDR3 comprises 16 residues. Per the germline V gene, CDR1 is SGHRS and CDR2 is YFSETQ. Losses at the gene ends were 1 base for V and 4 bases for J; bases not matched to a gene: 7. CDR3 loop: CASSLLTGMSTGELFF. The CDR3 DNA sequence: TGCGCCAGCAGCTTGCTGACAGGGATGAGCACCGGGGAGCTGTTTTTT.

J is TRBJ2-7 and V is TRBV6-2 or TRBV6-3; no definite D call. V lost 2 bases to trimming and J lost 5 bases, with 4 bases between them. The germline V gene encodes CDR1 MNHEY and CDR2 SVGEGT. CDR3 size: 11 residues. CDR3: CASSYGHEQYF. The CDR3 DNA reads TGTGCCAGCAGTTACGGCCACGAGCAGTACTTC.

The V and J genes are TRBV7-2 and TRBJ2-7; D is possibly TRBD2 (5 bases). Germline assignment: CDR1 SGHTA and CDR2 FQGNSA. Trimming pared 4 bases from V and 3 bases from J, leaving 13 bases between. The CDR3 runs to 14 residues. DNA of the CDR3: TGTGCCAGCAGCTCGCAATCGGGAAACTACGAGCAGTACTTC. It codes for CASSSQSGNYEQYF. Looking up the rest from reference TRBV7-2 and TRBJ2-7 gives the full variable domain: GAGVSQSPSNKVTEKGKDVELRCDPISGHTALYWYRQSLGQGLEFLIYFQGNSAPDKSGLPSDRFSAERTGGSVSTLTIQRTQQEDSAVYLCASSSQSGNYEQYFGPGTRLTVT.

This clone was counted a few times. The CDR3 coding sequence is TGTGCCAGCAGTATTCTAGGGGGAGCTGAAGCTTTCTTT. It is translated as CASSILGGAEAFF. This chain joins TRBV6-2 or TRBV6-3 and TRBJ1-1, with D perhaps TRBD1 (6 bases). The CDR3 runs 13 residues. Trimming stripped 5 bases from V and 6 bases from J, with 13 bases between. Germline loops: CDR1 MNHEY, CDR2 SVGEGT.

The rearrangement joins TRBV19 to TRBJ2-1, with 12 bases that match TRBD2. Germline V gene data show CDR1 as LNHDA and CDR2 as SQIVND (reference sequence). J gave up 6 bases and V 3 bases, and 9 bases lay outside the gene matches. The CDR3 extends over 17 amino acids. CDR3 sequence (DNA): TGTGCCAGTAGTATCGGGTGGCTAGCGGGGGGGAGCAATGAGCAGTTCTTC. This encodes CASSIGWLAGGSNEQFF.

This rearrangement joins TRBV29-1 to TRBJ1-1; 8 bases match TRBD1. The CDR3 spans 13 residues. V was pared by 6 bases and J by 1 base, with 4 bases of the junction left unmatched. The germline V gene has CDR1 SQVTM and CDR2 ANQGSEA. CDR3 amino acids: CSVPGQGNTEAFF. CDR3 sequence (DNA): TGCAGCGTGCCCGGACAGGGGAACACTGAAGCTTTCTTT.

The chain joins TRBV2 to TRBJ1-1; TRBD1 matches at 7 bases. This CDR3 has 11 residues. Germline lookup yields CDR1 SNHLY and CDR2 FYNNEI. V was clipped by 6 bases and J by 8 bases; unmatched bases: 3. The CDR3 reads CASRGQIEAFF. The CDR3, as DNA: TGTGCCAGCAGGGGACAGATAGAAGCTTTCTTT.

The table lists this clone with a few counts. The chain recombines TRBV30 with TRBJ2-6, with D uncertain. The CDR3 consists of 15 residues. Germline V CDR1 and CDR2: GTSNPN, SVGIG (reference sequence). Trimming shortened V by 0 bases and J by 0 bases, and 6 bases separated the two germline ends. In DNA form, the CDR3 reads TGTGCCTGGAGTGTGGAGTACTCTGGGGCCAACGTCCTGACTTTC. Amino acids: CAWSVEYSGANVLTF.

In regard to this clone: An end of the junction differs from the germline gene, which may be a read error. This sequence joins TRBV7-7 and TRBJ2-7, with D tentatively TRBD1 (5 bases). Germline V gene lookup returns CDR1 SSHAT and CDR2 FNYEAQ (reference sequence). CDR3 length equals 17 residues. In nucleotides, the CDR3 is TGTGCTAGCAGCTTAGATAGGGGCAGGGTAGAGCCCTACGAGCAGTACTTC. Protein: CASSLDRGRVEPYEQYF.